The next 11 T cell receptor beta chains were all read from a single sample in a study of Ad26.COV2.S vaccination and SARS-CoV-2 variants. Sequencing was performed with immunoSEQ multiplex PCR; in TCRdb, only in-frame clones are kept and a portion is missing. The sample holds some 520,000 clones, 70% to 90% seen once. The sample's treatment: 19 received Ad26.COV2.S at low or high dose, single or two shots; several received placebo; per-sample allocation not given. After the first vaccine or placebo injection, samples were drawn on day 63. The source was peripheral blood, collected in a trial of Ad26.COV2.S vaccine versus placebo. The receptors stem from a person aged 18 to 59 who received the Ad26.COV2.S COVID-19 vaccine or a placebo.

The chain uses TRBV6-5 and TRBJ2-1; the D is unclear. Germline-derived CDR1 and CDR2 are MNHEY and SVGAGI. CDR3 length equals 13 residues. The V gene lost 2 bases and the J gene lost 3 bases, with 5 bases spanning the gap. This CDR3 reads CASSYDNYNEQFF. The CDR3, as DNA: TGTGCCAGCAGTTACGATAACTACAATGAGCAGTTCTTC.

CDR3 in amino acids: CASSPTGTRPNEQFF. CDR3 sequence (DNA): TGTGCCAGCAGTCCCACCGGGACTAGGCCCAATGAGCAGTTCTTC. This chain links TRBV28 with TRBJ2-1; 8 bases agree with TRBD2. The V segment lost 5 bases and the J segment 6 bases; nucleotides outside the gene matches: 9. CDR3 length: 15 residues. Germline CDR1 MDHEN, CDR2 SYDVKM. Full variable domain (outside the CDR3, taken from reference TRBV28 and TRBJ2-1): DVKVTQSSRYLVKRTGEKVFLECVQDMDHENMFWYRQDPGLGLRLIYFSYDVKMKEKGDIPEGYSVSREKKERFSLILESASTNQTSMYLCASSPTGTRPNEQFFGPGTRLTVL.

The chain uses TRBV6-5 and TRBJ1-4, with TRBD1 matching 8 bases. The ends lost 0 bases at V and 5 bases at J; junction bases unmatched: 2. CDR3 size: 15 residues. Germline CDR1 is MNHEY and CDR2 is SVGAGI. The CDR3 loop reads CASSYSRQGNEKLFF. In DNA, the CDR3 is TGTGCCAGCAGTTACTCGCGACAGGGGAATGAAAAACTGTTTTTT.

V is TRBV13 and J is TRBJ1-1; D not certain. Per germline, CDR1 PRHDT and CDR2 FYEKMQ (reference sequence). The ends were cut back, 5 bases at V and 1 base at J, with 11 bases in the middle. The CDR3 is made up of 14 amino acids. CDR3 residues: CASSPTGRNTEAFF. The CDR3 DNA sequence: TGTGCCAGCAGCCCAACCGGGAGGAACACTGAAGCTTTCTTT.

This clone has only a few counts. This chain connects TRBV6-2 or TRBV6-3 to TRBJ2-7; tentative D call: TRBD2 (6 bases). Deletions cut 6 bases from V and 3 bases from J, with 12 bases between. Germline CDR1 MNHEY, CDR2 SVGEGT. CDR3 length: 13 amino acids. CDR3 DNA sequence: TGTGCCAGCAGCAATCGGGACTTCTACGAGCAGTACTTC. It is translated as CASSNRDFYEQYF.

The rearrangement links TRBV6-4 to TRBJ2-7; 7 bases are a match to TRBD2. The germline CDR1 and CDR2 sequences are MRHNA and SNTAGT. V trimming: 3 bases; J trimming: 7 bases; junction bases outside the gene matches: 3. CDR3 size: 12 residues. The CDR3 loop is CASSEGSGEQYF. The CDR3 bases are TGTGCCAGCAGTGAAGGTAGCGGGGAGCAGTACTTC.

The genes are TRBV2 and TRBJ1-5, with unresolved D. V shed 3 bases and J shed 3 bases, with 6 bases lying between them. Germline CDR1 is SNHLY and CDR2 is FYNNEI. The CDR3 has 13 amino acids. CDR3 nucleotides: TGTGCCAGCAGTGACGGGATCAATCAGCCCCAGCATTTT. Amino acids: CASSDGINQPQHF.

CDR3 region: CAIRSSSYNSPLHF. The CDR3, as DNA: TGTGCCATCAGGAGTAGCTCCTATAATTCACCCCTCCACTTT. The chain carries TRBV10-3 and TRBJ1-6; D uncertain. Germline CDR1 reads ENHRY; CDR2 reads SYGVKD. With 6 bases removed from V and 0 bases from J, the gap between germline ends came to 6 bases. CDR3 length equals 14 residues.

The genes are TRBV10-3 and TRBJ1-3; TRBD1 agrees at 10 bases. The CDR3 totals 16 residues. The V and J ends lost 3 bases and 2 bases, in that order; junction bases with no gene match: 4. Germline lookup yields CDR1 ENHRY and CDR2 SYGVKD. In nucleotides, the CDR3 is TGTGCCATCAGTGATTCCGGGACAGGGGCTGGAAACACCATATATTTT. Its translation is CAISDSGTGAGNTIYF.

CDR3: CASSQDSAFHTF. In nucleotides, the CDR3 is TGTGCCAGCAGCCAAGATTCCGCTTTTCACACCTTC. The V call is TRBV3-1 (or the pseudogene TRBV3-2), the J call TRBJ1-2; D not resolved. The V and J ends lost 0 bases and 12 bases respectively, with 11 bases between them. From germline, CDR1 is LGHDT and CDR2 YNNKEL (reference sequence). This CDR3 contains 12 residues.

The genes are TRBV28 and TRBJ1-6; D may be TRBD1 (6 bases). V lost 6 bases to trimming and J lost 2 bases, with 11 bases between them. CDR1 and CDR2 from the germline V gene are MDHEN and SYDVKM. This CDR3 is 15 amino acids long. The CDR3 bases are TGTGCCAGCAGGGACAGTAGCCCCTATAATTCACCCCTCCACTTT. Translation: CASRDSSPYNSPLHF.